A single sample is the source of the 16 T cell receptor beta chains below, sequenced in a study of CD8+ T cells in alopecia areata. Isolated RNA was reverse transcribed into cDNA used as the sequencing template. Sequencing was performed with immunoSEQ multiplex PCR; in TCRdb, only in-frame clones are kept and a portion is missing. Of approximately 180,000 clones listed, roughly 60% are singletons. Sequences were derived from CD4+ T cells sorted from blood, sampled at week 0. Source of these receptors: a human donor with alopecia areata.

V usage is TRBV30 and J usage is TRBJ1-1; D uncertain. Germline CDR1 reads GTSNPN; CDR2 reads SVGIG (reference sequence). Between the trimmed V and J ends, which lost 4 bases and 2 bases, there was a span of 11 bases. The CDR3 is 13 amino acids. The CDR3 sequence: CAWNTERNTEAFF. The CDR3 DNA reads as TGTGCCTGGAATACAGAGCGAAACACTGAAGCTTTCTTT.

This clone was counted a single time. This chain connects TRBV7-2 to TRBJ2-1; D may correspond to TRBD1 or TRBD2 (5 bases each). V shed 3 bases and J shed 0 bases, with 9 bases lying between them. The CDR3 is made up of 15 amino acids. Germline V CDR1 and CDR2: SGHTA, FQGNSA. As DNA, the CDR3 is TGTGCCAGCAGCTTGGGTGGGGGCTCCTACAATGAGCAGTTCTTC. Translating it yields CASSLGGGSYNEQFF.

The chain recombines TRBV7-3 with TRBJ1-1; D is perhaps TRBD1 (6 bases). The CDR3 has 15 amino acids. The V gene lost 5 bases and the J gene lost 1 base, with 14 bases spanning the gap. CDR1 and CDR2 from the germline V gene are SGHTA and FQGTGA. The CDR3 nucleotides are TGTGCCAGCAGCCCCTCCTCGGGGGCGAACACTGAAGCTTTCTTT. This codes for CASSPSSGANTEAFF.

The chain couples TRBV11-1 to TRBJ2-7; no reliable D call. The germline V gene has CDR1 SGHAT and CDR2 FQDESV (reference sequence). This CDR3 contains 13 residues. The V and J ends lost 5 bases and 2 bases respectively, with 10 bases between them. CDR3 sequence reads: CASSTRPTYEQYF. The CDR3 DNA reads as TGTGCCAGCAGCACCCGACCGACCTACGAGCAGTACTTC.

For this clone: This same CDR3 is encoded by further DNA sequences in the sample. The chain uses TRBV30 and TRBJ1-1; TRBD1 might be the D (5 bases). Trimming removed 0 bases from V and 5 bases from J, with 10 bases in between. Germline V lookup: CDR1 GTSNPN, CDR2 SVGIG (reference sequence). This CDR3 contains 13 residues. CDR3 DNA sequence: TGTGCCTGGAGTGTACGGGGGAATACTGAAGCTTTCTTT. Protein sequence: CAWSVRGNTEAFF.

The CDR3 nucleotides are TGCGCCAGCAGCCTAGAACTAGCGGGGGCCTCCACAGATACGCAGTATTTT. This sequence encodes CASSLELAGASTDTQYF. The chain uses TRBV5-1 and TRBJ2-3; TRBD2 agrees at 11 bases. This CDR3 is built from 17 residues. V was pared by 4 bases and J by 2 bases, with 9 bases of the junction left unmatched. Germline CDR1 is SGHRS and CDR2 is YFSETQ. The full variable domain, with the rest looked up from reference TRBV5-1 and TRBJ2-3, is KAGVTQTPRYLIKTRGQQVTLSCSPISGHRSVSWYQQTPGQGLQFLFEYFSETQRNKGNFPGRFSGRQFSNSRSEMNVSTLELGDSALYLCASSLELAGASTDTQYFGPGTRLTVL.

The V call is TRBV5-1, the J call TRBJ1-2, with TRBD1 identical over 8 bases. This CDR3 region has 13 residues. The germline CDR1 and CDR2 sequences are SGHRS and YFSETQ. V shed 4 bases, J shed 8 bases, and the junction held 7 bases outside the gene matches. CDR3 residues: CASSPLGQAGYTF. In nucleotides, the CDR3 is TGCGCCAGCAGCCCCCTGGGACAGGCGGGCTACACCTTC.

The CDR3 reads CSVEEVGETYEQYF. CDR3 in DNA: TGCAGCGTTGAAGAGGTGGGGGAAACCTACGAGCAGTACTTC. The rearrangement uses TRBV29-1 and TRBJ2-7; D could derive from TRBD1 or TRBD2 (5 bases each). This CDR3 region has 14 residues. Trimming pared 0 bases from V and 2 bases from J, leaving 11 bases between. Germline loops: CDR1 SQVTM, CDR2 ANQGSEA.

This clone was detected only once. The chain carries TRBV30 and TRBJ2-2; the match to TRBD1 covers 7 bases. Per germline, CDR1 GTSNPN and CDR2 SVGIG (reference sequence). The ends lost 0 bases at V and 8 bases at J; junction bases unmatched: 9. The CDR3 has 15 amino acids. CDR3 region: CAWSVRDRDMGELFF. The CDR3 DNA reads TGTGCCTGGAGTGTACGAGACAGGGACATGGGGGAGCTGTTTTTT.

V is TRBV2 and J is TRBJ1-6, with unresolved D. The V and J ends lost 3 bases and 8 bases respectively, with 8 bases between them. Germline-derived CDR1 and CDR2 are SNHLY and FYNNEI. This CDR3 spans 13 amino acids. The CDR3 DNA reads TGTGCCAGCAGTGACTTGAGGGATTCACCCCTCCACTTT. Translation: CASSDLRDSPLHF.

V gene TRBV30 combines with J gene TRBJ1-6; the match to TRBD1 covers 12 bases. There are 13 residues in the CDR3. Losses at the gene ends were 5 bases for V and 10 bases for J; bases not matched to a gene: 3. CDR1 and CDR2 from the germline V gene are GTSNPN and SVGIG (reference sequence). Written as DNA, the CDR3 is TGTGCCTGGGACGGGACAGGGGGCTCACCCCTCCACTTT. It yields the protein CAWDGTGGSPLHF.

This clone has just a few counts. The chain recombines TRBV19 with TRBJ2-7, with D possibly matching TRBD2 (5 bases). V was shortened by 4 bases and J by 6 bases, with 13 bases between the two germline ends. This CDR3 has 13 amino acids. The V gene's germline CDR1 is LNHDA and CDR2 SQIVND (reference sequence). CDR3 residues: CASSTKNGGEQYF. DNA of the CDR3: TGTGCCAGTAGTACAAAAAATGGAGGCGAGCAGTACTTC. Full variable domain (rest looked up from reference TRBV19 and TRBJ2-7): DGGITQSPKYLFRKEGQNVTLSCEQNLNHDAMYWYRQDPGQGLRLIYYSQIVNDFQKGDIAEGYSVSREKKESFPLTVTSAQKNPTAFYLCASSTKNGGEQYFGPGTRLTVT.

This chain uses TRBV7-2 with TRBJ2-6, with D possibly called TRBD1 or TRBD2 (5 bases each). The CDR3 is 13 amino acids. Trimming took off 1 base at V and 12 bases at J, with 10 bases between the two ends. The V gene's germline CDR1 is SGHTA and CDR2 FQGNSA. The CDR3 sequence: CASSLGGLGVLTF. The CDR3 DNA sequence: TGTGCCAGCAGCTTAGGGGGGTTAGGCGTCCTGACTTTC.

This clone was seen only a few times. This chain joins TRBV11-2 and TRBJ1-1, with D unresolved. Trimming pared 7 bases from V and 3 bases from J, leaving 9 bases between. CDR1 and CDR2 from the germline V gene are SGHAT and FQNNGV. This CDR3 contains 12 residues. The CDR3 coding sequence is TGTGCCAGCAACCTACCAGACACTGAAGCTTTCTTT. Protein product: CASNLPDTEAFF. The whole variable domain, remainder taken from reference TRBV11-2 and TRBJ1-1, is EAGVAQSPRYKIIEKRQSVAFWCNPISGHATLYWYQQILGQGPKLLIQFQNNGVVDDSQLPKDRFSAERLKGVDSTLKIQPAKLEDSAVYLCASNLPDTEAFFGQGTRLTVV.

This clone has a single count. The J gene is TRBJ2-7, the V gene TRBV18; 8 positions match TRBD1. This CDR3 region has 16 residues. V lost 2 bases to trimming and J lost 1 base; unmatched junction nucleotides: 7. Germline V gene lookup returns CDR1 KGHSH and CDR2 LQKENI. In DNA form, the CDR3 reads TGTGCCAGCTCACCAAACCCAGGGGGCATTTCCTACGAGCAGTACTTC. Its translation: CASSPNPGGISYEQYF.

V and J are TRBV29-1 and TRBJ1-2; no reliable D call. This CDR3 spans 12 amino acids. Trimming pared 3 bases from V and 3 bases from J, leaving 8 bases between. From germline, CDR1 is SQVTM and CDR2 ANQGSEA. The CDR3 DNA reads TGCAGCGTTGAGGAAGAGGACTATGGCTACACCTTC. Translation: CSVEEEDYGYTF. Looking up the rest from reference TRBV29-1 and TRBJ1-2 gives the full variable domain: SAVISQKPSRDICQRGTSLTIQCQVDSQVTMMFWYRQQPGQSLTLIATANQGSEATYESGFVIDKFPISRPNLTFSTLTVSNMSPEDSSIYLCSVEEEDYGYTFGSGTRLTVV.